The following is a T cell receptor (beta chain) sequence with its context. This sample was included in a study of T cells after yellow fever vaccination. TCRdb reprocessed the 5' RACE reads with MiXCR, giving one entry per CDR3 protein. The table shows about 310,000 distinct CDR3 sequences, with around 3.6% occurring only once. The CDR3 extends over 18 amino acids. Germline values: CDR1 DFQATT, CDR2 SNEGSKA (reference sequence). V gave up 3 bases and J gave up 4 bases; unmatched junction bases: 9. Sequencing was performed on PBMCs, taken on the day of the yellow fever booster vaccination. V usage is TRBV20-1 and J usage is TRBJ2-4; 16 bases align to TRBD2. The sequence came from a man in his late teens or twenties who received the YFV17D yellow fever vaccine. The CDR3 spells CSASVLGTSGGAKNIQYF. The CDR3 coding sequence is TGCAGTGCTAGTGTTCTAGGGACTAGCGGGGGGGCGAAAAACATTCAGTACTTC.